The 6 T cell receptor beta chains below come from one sample, sequenced in a study of cytomegalovirus exposure and HLA in healthy donors. Clones were sequenced by immunoSEQ multiplex PCR, and TCRdb holds only the in-frame ones, with some missing. The sample gives 350,000 or so clones, around 86% of which show up once; 0.75% to 0.85% is in the top ten. Input material: PBMCs. The receptors were sampled from a woman aged 18 to 35 in good health and CMV-seronegative.

The chain joins TRBV5-1 to TRBJ2-1; D may be TRBD1 (6 bases). There are 16 residues in the CDR3. Trimming took off 4 bases at V and 7 bases at J, with 21 bases between the two ends. Germline V lookup: CDR1 SGHRS, CDR2 YFSETQ. The CDR3 is CASSLPPGDGINEQFF. DNA for the CDR3: TGCGCCAGCAGCCTTCCTCCAGGGGATGGAATTAATGAGCAGTTCTTC.

This clone has only a few counts. The chain couples TRBV5-1 to TRBJ2-3, with TRBD2 matching over 15 bases. J gave up 4 bases and V 4 bases, and 13 bases lay outside the gene matches. This CDR3 region has 19 residues. Germline loops: CDR1 SGHRS, CDR2 YFSETQ. The CDR3 loop reads CASSPVGLAGGPAPDTQYF. The CDR3 DNA follows: TGCGCCAGCAGCCCGGTAGGACTAGCGGGAGGGCCAGCCCCAGATACGCAGTATTTT. Combining the CDR3 with reference TRBV5-1 and TRBJ2-3 gives the whole variable domain KAGVTQTPRYLIKTRGQQVTLSCSPISGHRSVSWYQQTPGQGLQFLFEYFSETQRNKGNFPGRFSGRQFSNSRSEMNVSTLELGDSALYLCASSPVGLAGGPAPDTQYFGPGTRLTVL.

The rearrangement joins TRBV19 to TRBJ1-1, with TRBD1 as a possible D gene (5 bases). The V end lost 1 base, the J end lost 1 base, and 10 bases lay between the germline ends. Germline V gives CDR1 LNHDA, CDR2 SQIVND (reference sequence). CDR3 length: 15 residues. This CDR3 is CASSIVWGGNTEAFF. CDR3 DNA: TGTGCCAGTAGTATAGTGTGGGGGGGGAACACTGAAGCTTTCTTT.

The chain is built from TRBV15 and TRBJ2-2; 8 bases match TRBD2. The CDR3 is 15 amino acids. CDR1 is LNHNV, CDR2 YYDKDF, per germline (reference sequence). Trimming at V came to 2 bases and at J to 6 bases, leaving 5 bases not matched to a gene. CDR3 DNA: TGTGCCACCAGCAGAAGAGCGGGAGCGGCCGGGGAGCTGTTTTTT. This encodes CATSRRAGAAGELFF. The whole variable domain, remainder taken from reference TRBV15 and TRBJ2-2, is DAMVIQNPRYQVTQFGKPVTLSCSQTLNHNVMYWYQQKSSQAPKLLFHYYDKDFNNEADTPDNFQSRRPNTSFCFLDIRSPGLGDTAMYLCATSRRAGAAGELFFGEGSRLTVL.

The chain combines TRBV28 with TRBJ1-4; 10 nucleotides agree with TRBD1. The CDR3 length is 16 residues. Per the germline V gene, CDR1 is MDHEN and CDR2 is SYDVKM. The V gene end was trimmed by 5 bases and the J gene end by 8 bases; junction bases not matched to a gene: 11. CDR3 in amino acids: CASSPHQTGGEEKLFF. CDR3 DNA: TGTGCCAGCAGTCCCCACCAGACAGGGGGCGAGGAAAAACTGTTTTTT.

The genes are TRBV25-1 and TRBJ2-7, with 14 bases aligning to TRBD2. The ends lost 4 bases at V and 4 bases at J; junction bases unmatched: 9. The CDR3 is 17 residues long. CDR1 and CDR2 (germline): MGHDK, SYGVNS. CDR3 loop: CASSVGPGTSGRYEQYF. CDR3 DNA: TGTGCCAGCAGTGTCGGACCCGGGACTAGCGGGAGATACGAGCAGTACTTC.